The entry below gives a single T cell receptor (beta chain) sequence along with its context. What it binds is not known. Measured with immunoSEQ multiplex PCR; TCRdb has only the in-frame clones, and not every one. The top ten clones hold under 9.5% of a sample with approximately 17,000 clones, approximately 64% of them seen once. Following autologous stem cell transplantation, relapse occurred in every patient, and exposure to brentuximab vedotin varied. The sample comes from a study of PD-1 blockade in classical Hodgkin lymphoma. General study findings and limits: Newly diagnosed patients were said to have less baseline TCR diversity than healthy donors did. Later analyses included only patients treated at least 1 year post-ASCT. The authors have not defined what causes the repertoire differences, possibly disease activity or prior therapy.

There are 15 residues in the CDR3. CDR1 LNHNV and CDR2 YYDKDF come from the germline V gene (reference sequence). V dropped 1 base and J dropped 9 bases, with 16 bases sitting between them. The chain employs TRBV15 and TRBJ1-5; TRBD1 is a possible D gene (6 bases). The source material was peripheral blood mononuclear cells (PBMCs), sampled before the second cycle of nivolumab. This sequence was found in a human donor with classical Hodgkin lymphoma. This CDR3 is CATSRAGGGQGPQHF. As DNA, the CDR3 is TGTGCCACCAGCAGAGCCGGGGGGGGCCAGGGGCCCCAGCATTTT.